The subject of this entry is one T cell receptor beta chain. Its antigen is currently unknown. This sample was included in a study of identical twins. All of the donors were Caucasians in good health. Findings and limits, study-wide: Twins shared out-of-frame alpha sequences with excess low generation probability. In monozygotic twins, models underestimated the sharing of out-of-frame TCR alpha.

A template switching step contributed a universal primer site, while unique molecular identifiers were present in the cDNA. TCRdb recomputed calls from the 5' RACE reads with MiXCR, one row per CDR3 protein. Here the sample spans around 960,000 distinct CDR3 sequences, more than 9% being singletons. The same data also contributed to another study, on yellow fever vaccine responses in identical twins.

The TCR originated in a woman aged 18-30 years in good health. What was sequenced was PBMCs.

In nucleotides, the CDR3 is TGTGCTAGTACGGGACGGGACGGTATATCAGTGGCCCAGCATTTT. Amino acid sequence: CASTGRDGISVAQHF. The rearrangement links TRBV12-5 to TRBJ1-5; D possibly corresponds to TRBD1 (5 bases). The V end lost 8 bases, the J end lost 11 bases, and 25 bases lay between the germline ends. The CDR3 sequence is 15 residues long. Germline loops: CDR1 LGHNT, CDR2 FRNRAP.